This T cell receptor (beta chain) was documented in a study of cytomegalovirus exposure and HLA in healthy donors. The PCR was carried out with 60 Vbeta primers and 13 Jbeta primers. This table comes from immunoSEQ multiplex PCR, and its TCRdb copy is limited to in-frame clones, with some not included. The table includes 150,000 to 200,000 clones, 82% detected once. Donors in the study were healthy people who gave bone marrow. With regard to this clone: Its target is not known.

The study's findings and limits: After further analysis at a later stage, 16,951 TCR beta sequences were associated with HLA alleles at 0.05 false discovery rate. Using the classifier, cytomegalovirus status was reportedly diagnosed with high specificity and sensitivity.

The sample comprised PBMCs. The receptor comes from a male donor in good health and CMV-seronegative.

CDR3 protein: CASSRTGTGHPATEAFF. CDR3 nucleotides: TGTGCCAGCAGCCGCACCGGGACAGGGCATCCCGCCACTGAAGCTTTCTTT. This rearrangement joins TRBV7-2 to TRBJ1-1, with 9 bases that match TRBD1. CDR1 is SGHTA and CDR2 is FQGNSA in the germline V gene. The CDR3 has 17 residues. The ends lost 5 bases at V and 4 bases at J; junction bases unmatched: 14.